This T cell receptor (beta chain) derives from a study of neoadjuvant anti-PD-1 for oral cavity cancer. Time point in this sample: after neoadjuvant nivolumab, at surgical resection. This clone was counted between two and nine times. The target antigen is unknown. Most tumor samples had about 4.8 ug input DNA in two replicates. Clones were sequenced by immunoSEQ multiplex PCR, and TCRdb holds only the in-frame ones, with some missing. The data contain around 37,000 clones, around 38% of them singletons. The study, taken as a whole, reports: Each response group had just a few patients in TCR analyses. Pretreatment Treg/Th17 ratio correlated inversely with post-treatment tumor clonality.

This clonotype was sampled from a person aged 40 to 85 with oral cavity squamous cell carcinoma. This material consisted of tumor tissue, taken after nivolumab (anti-PD-1) treatment.

CDR3 bases: TGTGCCAGCACCCCGGTTGGAGACATTCAGTACTTC. Translation: CASTPVGDIQYF. The V and J genes are TRBV6-1 and TRBJ2-4; unclear D gene. The germline V gene encodes CDR1 MNHNS and CDR2 SASEGT. This CDR3 spans 12 amino acids. Trimming stripped 7 bases from V and 8 bases from J, with 12 bases between.